The 26 T cell receptor beta chains presented below share a single source sample, sequenced in a study of T cells in Graves' hyperthyroidism and ophthalmopathy. RNA transcripts gave rise to amplified TCR beta CDR3 regions. A first-round RT-PCR of the TCR CDR3 used the HTBI primer set. TCRdb reprocessed the multiplex PCR reads via MiXCR and lists one record per CDR3 protein. The sample holds hundreds of thousands of distinct CDR3 sequences, around 15% seen once. Sample: blood. The receptors were sampled from a woman between 25 and 40 years old with Graves' hyperthyroidism.

This clonotype showed up many times. The rearrangement links TRBV20-1 to TRBJ2-1; possible D gene TRBD1, 5 bases. Germline V gene lookup returns CDR1 DFQATT and CDR2 SNEGSKA (reference sequence). The CDR3 spans 15 residues. The ends were cut back, 6 bases at V and 3 bases at J, with 18 bases in the middle. The CDR3 sequence: CSATPLGRGYNEQFF. The CDR3 DNA follows: TGCAGTGCGACCCCTCTAGGAAGGGGCTACAATGAGCAGTTCTTC.

This clonotype was detected only a few times. The rearrangement joins TRBV24-1 to TRBJ2-2, with a weak D call TRBD2 (6 bases). The length of the CDR3 is 15 residues. Germline lookup yields CDR1 KGHDR and CDR2 SFDVKD. Deletions cut 7 bases from V and 6 bases from J, with 17 bases between. The CDR3 bases are TGTGCCACCAGGGGCGGGGTTGATGGATCCGGGGAGCTGTTTTTT. Its translation: CATRGGVDGSGELFF.

V and J are TRBV20-1 and TRBJ1-1; D not resolved. The CDR3 is 12 residues long. Trimming stripped 0 bases from V and 5 bases from J, with 7 bases between. Germline assignment: CDR1 DFQATT and CDR2 SNEGSKA (reference sequence). The CDR3 protein is CSARDLTTEAFF. The CDR3 nucleotides are TGCAGTGCTAGAGACCTAACAACTGAAGCTTTCTTT.

Only a few counts were recorded for this clonotype. The CDR3 loop is CASSEKAGGRTDTQYF. Written as DNA, the CDR3 is TGTGCCAGCAGTGAAAAAGCGGGAGGCCGCACAGATACGCAGTATTTT. This chain connects TRBV6-1 to TRBJ2-3, with 9 bases aligning to TRBD2. Per germline, CDR1 MNHNS and CDR2 SASEGT. The V gene end was trimmed by 2 bases and the J gene end by 1 base; junction bases not matched to a gene: 4. The CDR3 loop spans 16 amino acids.

This clonotype was seen a few times. The CDR3 sequence is CASRTTYSNQPQHF. In DNA form, the CDR3 reads TGTGCCAGCAGGACGACATACAGCAATCAGCCCCAGCATTTT. The rearrangement links TRBV28 to TRBJ1-5; no clear D gene. The germline CDR1 and CDR2 sequences are MDHEN and SYDVKM. The CDR3 extends over 14 amino acids. V was clipped by 6 bases and J by 1 base, with 10 bases between them.

This clonotype was recorded at least ten times. J is TRBJ1-2 and V is TRBV28; no definite D call. This CDR3 contains 15 residues. V lost 6 bases and J lost 7, with 21 bases in between. Germline-derived CDR1 and CDR2 are MDHEN and SYDVKM. The DNA for the CDR3 is TGTGCCAGCAGCTCACCTTATCCAGGTTTAGGTGGCTACACCTTC. Encoded protein: CASSSPYPGLGGYTF.

The genes are TRBV12-3 or TRBV12-4 and TRBJ2-1; the match to TRBD1 covers 7 bases. This CDR3 has 15 amino acids. V was pared by 5 bases and J by 8 bases, with 12 bases of the junction left unmatched. CDR3 sequence reads: CASSDYPQGLDEQFF. Written as DNA, the CDR3 is TGTGCCAGCAGTGACTATCCACAGGGGCTTGATGAGCAGTTCTTC.

In this sample, this clonotype turned up many times. This sequence joins TRBV30 and TRBJ1-2; D possibly corresponds to TRBD1 (5 bases). The germline gives CDR1 GTSNPN, CDR2 SVGIG (reference sequence). The CDR3 length is 13 residues. V lost 3 bases, J lost 1 base, and 9 bases lay in between. CDR3 DNA: TGTGCCTGGAGCCGGACACGTAACTATGGCTACACCTTC. It specifies CAWSRTRNYGYTF.

This clonotype came up many times. J is TRBJ1-1 and V is TRBV5-1; the D gene is possibly TRBD1 (6 bases). The CDR3 contains 12 residues. Germline loops: CDR1 SGHRS, CDR2 YFSETQ. Trimming left V 6 bases short and J 5 bases short, with 11 bases between. As DNA, the CDR3 is TGCGCCAGCACCCGAGGGGGAACTGAAGCTTTCTTT. It encodes CASTRGGTEAFF.

This clonotype was seen ten or more times. V and J are TRBV6-2 or TRBV6-3 and TRBJ2-5; no clear D gene. Per germline, CDR1 MNHEY and CDR2 SVGEGT. The CDR3 runs 14 residues. V lost 2 bases, J lost 0 bases, and 7 bases lay in between. The CDR3 loop is CASSYGRNQETQYF. Here the CDR3 DNA reads TGTGCCAGCAGTTACGGGCGGAACCAAGAGACCCAGTACTTC.

In this sample, this clonotype turned up many times. V gene TRBV20-1 combines with J gene TRBJ2-7, with unresolved D. In germline, CDR1 is DFQATT, CDR2 SNEGSKA (reference sequence). CDR3 size: 13 residues. Trimming cost V 0 bases and J 3 bases, with 9 bases left between them. CDR3 DNA: TGCAGTGCTAGAGACGCATCTGACTACGAGCAGTACTTC. The encoded protein is CSARDASDYEQYF.

The rearrangement links TRBV9 to TRBJ1-1, with unresolved D. CDR1 is SGDLS, CDR2 YYNGEE, per germline. The CDR3 runs 13 residues. The germline V and J ends were trimmed by 4 bases and 3 bases, with 10 bases remaining between them. CDR3 nucleotide sequence: TGTGCCAGCAGCACCCGGATAGACACTGAAGCTTTCTTT. As protein: CASSTRIDTEAFF.

The chain couples TRBV20-1 to TRBJ1-2, with D unresolved. Germline CDR1 and CDR2: DFQATT and SNEGSKA (reference sequence). The CDR3 has 14 residues. V lost 3 bases and J lost 4, with 15 bases in between. The CDR3 spells CSASKMRAPYGYTF. CDR3 bases: TGCAGTGCTAGCAAAATGAGAGCTCCCTATGGCTACACCTTC.

This clonotype was seen repeatedly, ten times or more. This chain links TRBV12-3 or TRBV12-4 with TRBJ2-7; TRBD1 matches 9 bases. The V segment lost 6 bases and the J segment 5 bases; nucleotides outside the gene matches: 8. The CDR3 runs to 14 residues. The CDR3, as DNA: TGTGCCAGCAGCCGGCCGGGACAGGGCGACGAGCAGTACTTC. This translates into CASSRPGQGDEQYF.

This clonotype turned up a few times. The chain has TRBV9 and TRBJ1-5; D is unresolved. V was pared by 4 bases and J by 11 bases, with 13 bases between. CDR3 length: 12 residues. CDR1 is SGDLS and CDR2 is YYNGEE in the germline V gene. CDR3: CASSPRERTQHF. In DNA, the CDR3 is TGTGCCAGCAGCCCTCGGGAGAGGACCCAGCATTTT.

This clonotype was detected a few times. The V and J genes are TRBV20-1 and TRBJ2-7, with D unresolved. CDR1 is DFQATT and CDR2 is SNEGSKA in the germline V gene (reference sequence). Trimming left V 0 bases short and J 2 bases short, with 11 bases between. This CDR3 spans 14 amino acids. CDR3: CSARDFQVTYEQYF. In nucleotides, the CDR3 is TGCAGTGCTAGAGATTTTCAGGTCACCTACGAGCAGTACTTC.

With regard to this clonotype: This may come from a read error, since a much larger clone is one base off. The CDR3 DNA is TGTGCCGGCACTGTCACGCAATATCAGCCCCAGCATTTT. This encodes CAGTVTQYQPQHF. The V call is TRBV6-1, the J call TRBJ1-5; D is ambiguous. Germline CDR1 and CDR2: MNHNS and SASEGT. V was clipped by 11 bases and J by 5 bases, with 16 bases between them. This CDR3 is built from 13 residues.

This clonotype was detected ten times or more. The chain recombines TRBV5-1 with TRBJ2-7; TRBD1 is a possible D gene (5 bases). Germline V gene sequence: CDR1 SGHRS, CDR2 YFSETQ. Trimming cost V 0 bases and J 4 bases, with 11 bases left between them. The CDR3 runs 14 residues. The CDR3 nucleotides are TGCGCCAGCAGCTTGGGCCCGACAGTTTACGAGCAGTACTTC. It is translated as CASSLGPTVYEQYF.

This rearrangement joins TRBV10-3 to TRBJ1-6, with 10 positions matching TRBD1. This CDR3 is built from 14 residues. Germline trimming cut 5 bases from V and 10 bases from J; bases unmatched to any gene: 5. Germline V gives CDR1 ENHRY, CDR2 SYGVKD. The CDR3 nucleotides read TGTGCCATCAGTCGACAGGGGGCGAGATCACCCCTCCACTTT. It codes for CAISRQGARSPLHF.

This clonotype showed up many times. The chain carries TRBV7-3 and TRBJ2-1; 9 bases agree with TRBD2. The CDR3 is 15 residues long. After removal of 2 bases from V and 8 bases from J, the junction contained 7 bases not matched to a gene. Germline values: CDR1 SGHTA, CDR2 FQGTGA. As DNA, the CDR3 is TGTGCCAGCAGCTTATCTCGCGGGAGGGGCTATGAGCAGTTCTTC. This codes for CASSLSRGRGYEQFF.

This clonotype was observed many times. The rearrangement joins TRBV7-2 to TRBJ2-1; no firm D call. Between the trimmed V and J ends, which lost 7 bases and 5 bases, there was a span of 9 bases. The CDR3 covers 12 residues. Per germline, CDR1 SGHTA and CDR2 FQGNSA. The CDR3 DNA sequence: TGTGCCAGCAAATTCTGGGACAATGAGCAGTTCTTC. Amino acid sequence: CASKFWDNEQFF.

This sequence joins TRBV27 and TRBJ1-1; D is ambiguous. Trimming took 8 bases from V and 11 from J, leaving 21 bases between them. This CDR3 comprises 13 residues. Germline V gene sequence: CDR1 MNHEY, CDR2 SMNVEV (reference sequence). The DNA for the CDR3 is TGTGCCAGCGGTTCGATGGACGTCAATAGGGCTTTCTTT. Protein product: CASGSMDVNRAFF.

The sample holds many counts of this clonotype. This chain links TRBV2 with TRBJ2-7; 14 bases match TRBD2. The CDR3 runs to 15 residues. The germline gives CDR1 SNHLY, CDR2 FYNNEI. J was trimmed by 3 bases and V by 4 bases; bases with no gene match: 2. The CDR3 loop reads CASSAGTSGSYEQYF. CDR3 nucleotide sequence: TGTGCCAGCAGTGCCGGGACTAGCGGGAGCTACGAGCAGTACTTC.

This clonotype occurred many times. CDR3: CSARELAGGSYEQYF. The CDR3 DNA sequence: TGCAGTGCTAGAGAACTAGCGGGAGGCTCCTACGAGCAGTACTTC. The rearrangement joins TRBV20-1 to TRBJ2-7, with 12 bases that match TRBD2. The CDR3 extends over 15 amino acids. V shed 0 bases and J 0 bases; nucleotides not matched to a gene: 0. Per germline, CDR1 DFQATT and CDR2 SNEGSKA (reference sequence).

This clonotype has a count of ten or more. The V call is TRBV28, the J call TRBJ1-5, with unresolved D. Germline V CDR1 and CDR2: MDHEN, SYDVKM. CDR3 length: 12 residues. The V end was cut by 2 bases, the J end by 7 bases, with 6 bases between. CDR3 residues: CASSLPGQPQHF. DNA of the CDR3: TGTGCCAGCAGTTTACCGGGACAGCCCCAGCATTTT.

Many counts were recorded for this clonotype. V usage is TRBV2 and J usage is TRBJ2-3, with 10 bases aligning to TRBD2. V shed 2 bases and J 9 bases; nucleotides not matched to a gene: 8. Per germline, CDR1 SNHLY and CDR2 FYNNEI. The CDR3 is made up of 15 amino acids. CDR3 loop: CASSEYPLAGETQYF. The CDR3 nucleotides are TGTGCCAGCAGTGAATACCCCCTAGCGGGAGAAACGCAGTATTTT.